What follows is one T cell receptor beta chain and its context. The data stem from a study of PD-L1 blockade in urothelial cancer. The wider study: Chemotherapy regimens numbering 0 to 3 had been given to patients.

CDR1 and CDR2 (germline): SGHRS, YFSETQ. This CDR3 comprises 15 residues. With 3 bases clipped from V and 7 bases from J, the junction kept 13 bases outside the gene matches. Only in-frame clones appear in the TCRdb table, and some are missing; sequencing was by immunoSEQ multiplex PCR. This table holds 25,000 to 30,000 clones, approximately 80% found once. Time point in this sample: peripheral blood 6 weeks after treatment start. Sequences were derived from PBMCs, sampled around atezolizumab (anti-PD-L1) treatment. The TCR sequence derives from a man in his 70s with urothelial cancer. The chain uses TRBV5-1 and TRBJ2-7; 7 nucleotides agree with TRBD1. CDR3 loop: CASSSLTGDRGEQYF. For the CDR3, the DNA is TGCGCCAGCAGCTCCCTAACAGGGGATAGAGGGGAGCAGTACTTC. The variable domain in full, with the rest retrieved from reference TRBV5-1 and TRBJ2-7, is KAGVTQTPRYLIKTRGQQVTLSCSPISGHRSVSWYQQTPGQGLQFLFEYFSETQRNKGNFPGRFSGRQFSNSRSEMNVSTLELGDSALYLCASSSLTGDRGEQYFGPGTRLTVT.